This T cell receptor (beta chain) derives from a study of T cell responses to AZD1222 COVID-19 vaccine. Overall study results and limits: Along spike, vaccine-associated CD4 TCRs were found throughout, with dominance at 160-218 and 743-854. The number of AZD1222 recipients seropositive at baseline was only 6 or 7. Donors skewed white British and female; clonal diversity was possibly underestimated.

This CDR3 is 12 amino acids long. CDR1 is SGHDT and CDR2 is YYEEEE in the germline V gene. V was clipped by 3 bases and J by 7 bases, with 7 bases between them. Sequencing was performed with immunoSEQ multiplex PCR; in TCRdb, only in-frame clones are kept and a portion is missing. This table holds 150,000 to 200,000 clones, 88% found once. In regard to this clone: Its antigen remains unknown.

This sample comprised peripheral blood, obtained on day 0 of AZD1222 vaccination. The chain has TRBV5-6 and TRBJ2-2; no reliable D call. This TCR came from an adult in good health. The CDR3 sequence is CASSSLRGELFF. CDR3 in DNA: TGTGCCAGCAGCTCCCTACGCGGGGAGCTGTTTTTT.